Listed below are T cell receptor delta chains from one sample, sequenced in a study of Vδ1+ human thymocytes. TCRdb re-called the multiplex PCR reads using CATT. Here the sample spans 54,000 or so delta-chain clones, 15% being singletons. The sample comprised Vdelta1+ gamma-delta thymocytes from the thymus. The source is a boy younger than two who had congenital heart surgery. CDR3s include the opening cysteine and the closing phenylalanine or tryptophan. The order of the fields is clone size, D gene, J gene, V gene, CDR3 DNA, CDR3 protein. The D gene is left open where the match is weak. Some rows have no size entry. The others give once, few or many, or a class for an expanded clone.

- TRDD3 TRDJ1 TRDV1 TGTGCTCTTGGGGTTGGCCTTCCCCGTACTGGGGGAATGTGTACCGCCGATAAACTCATCTTT CALGVGLPRTGGMCTADKLIF
- TRDD3 TRDJ1 TRDV2 TGTGCCTGTGACAGGGCCTGGGGGAAGCGCACCGATAAACTCATCTTT CACDRAWGKRTDKLIF
few TRDD3 TRDJ1 TRDV1 TGTGCTCTTGGGGAGACTCTGGGGGTCAACCTACAGTACACCGATAAACTCATCTTT CALGETLGVNLQYTDKLIF
- - TRDJ1 TRDV1 TGTGCTCTTGGGGCATCTTCCTACGCCCACTGGGGGACCGATAAACTCATCTTT CALGASSYAHWGTDKLIF
- TRDD3 TRDJ1 TRDV1 TGTGCTCTTGGGGAACGGTTCCACTTACTGGGGGCCAACACCGATAAACTCATCTTT CALGERFHLLGANTDKLIF
- TRDD3 TRDJ1 TRDV1 TGTGCTCTTGGGGAACCCCTGAATTACCTTTACTGGGGGATACATGGGTACACCGATAAACTCATCTTT CALGEPLNYLYWGIHGYTDKLIF
few TRDD3 TRDJ1 TRDV1 TGTGCTCTTGGGGAACTCTTAGCGATCTTCGAAGGGAGTGGGGGACAATTCACCGATAAACTCATCTTT CALGELLAIFEGSGGQFTDKLIF
- TRDD3 TRDJ1 TRDV1 TGTGCTCTTGGGGAACTCGGGTTGTACGCACTGGGGGACTGCACCGATAAACTCATCTTT CALGELGLYALGDCTDKLIF
- - TRDJ1 TRDV1 TGTGCTCTTGGGTCATCATATCCCCACTATGCGGTACGCCGTGATAAACTCATCTTT CALGSSYPHYAVRRDKLIF
few - TRDJ1 TRDV1 TGTGCCCTTGGGGAACCGACTTCCTTTAAATCATACACCGATAAACTCATCTTT CALGEPTSFKSYTDKLIF
- - TRDJ1 TRDV1 TGTGCTCTTGGGGAACATCTGGGATACACCGATAAACTCATCTTT CALGEHLGYTDKLIF
- TRDD3 TRDJ1 TRDV1 TGTGCTCTTGGGGAACTAACTCCAAGCCCTGGGGGACCCGATAAACTCATCTTT CALGELTPSPGGPDKLIF
- - TRDJ1 TRDV1 TGTGCTCTTGGGAACCCCGGAGGTCCTACGAGTGTGGGGCGCCTGTACACCGATAAACTCATCTTT CALGNPGGPTSVGRLYTDKLIF
few TRDD3 TRDJ1 TRDV2 TGTGCCTGTGATGCCCTTCCTACCAGGTACTGGGGGATACGCGCCGATAAACTCATCTTT CACDALPTRYWGIRADKLIF
medium-sized TRDD3 TRDJ1 TRAV29/DV5 TGTGCAGCAAGCAACCGTACTGGGGGAAGGTTTGGTAAACTCATCTTT CAASNRTGGRFGKLIF
few - TRDJ1 TRDV2 TGTGCCTGTGACACCGAATTCTACCGGCCACGTACCGATAAACTCATCTTT CACDTEFYRPRTDKLIF
- TRDD3 TRDJ1 TRDV1 TGTGCTCTTGGGGAACCCCACTTCCCTAGGTCTGGGGGATACAGTGAGGAAACCGATAAACTCATCTTT CALGEPHFPRSGGYSEETDKLIF
- TRDD3 TRDJ1 TRDV1 TGTGCTCTTGGGGAATCCCTTCTTCGGGGGGATTGGGCCGATAAACTCATCTTT CALGESLLRGDWADKLIF
- TRDD3 TRDJ1 TRDV1 TGTGCTCTTGGGGAACTATTTCGCGGGGGGATACGCCGGTCACTCATCTTT CALGELFRGGIRRSLIF
many - TRDJ1 TRAV29/DV5 TGTGCTAAAGTAAGGCGTCCTACCCGTACTGCCGACACCGATAAACTCATCTTT CAKVRRPTRTADTDKLIF
- TRDD3 TRDJ1 TRDV1 TGTGCTCTTGGGGAACCCGGCCTTCCCCGTACTGGGGGAATAAGGAACACCGATAAACTCATCTTT CALGEPGLPRTGGIRNTDKLIF
- TRDD3 TRDJ1 TRDV1 TGTGCTCTTGGGGGATTGGACCCGCCTGTACTGGGGGATACGCGGGGGTACACCGATAAACTCATCTTT CALGGLDPPVLGDTRGYTDKLIF
few TRDD3 TRDJ1 TRDV1 TGTGCTCTTGGGGCCTACTTCCTACGAGACTGGGGGATACAGGATAAACTCATCTTT CALGAYFLRDWGIQDKLIF
- - TRDJ1 TRDV1 TGTGCTCTTGGGGTTACCCCCCCTTCCCCCCTTGTCTGCGCGCACTCGGGCGATAAACTCATCTTT CALGVTPPSPLVCAHSGDKLIF
- TRDD3 TRDJ1 TRDV1 TGTGCTCTTGGGGAATTCGTCTTCCTATCACTGGGGGATACAGGGTACACCGATAAACTCATCTTT CALGEFVFLSLGDTGYTDKLIF
few TRDD2 TRDJ1 TRDV1 TGTGCTCTTGGGCCCGTGCTTCCTACTGGCACCGATAAACTCATCTTT CALGPVLPTGTDKLIF
- TRDD3 TRDJ1 TRDV1 TGTGCTCTTGGGGAAGGGTGGGACGTACTGGGGGATACGGAGGCCGATAAACTCATCTTT CALGEGWDVLGDTEADKLIF
few TRDD3 TRDJ1 TRDV1 TGTGCTCTTGGGGAACTCGAAGGTCCCTACTTGCTGGGGGATCGTACCGATAAGCTCATCTTT CALGELEGPYLLGDRTDKLIF
few TRDD3 TRDJ1 TRDV1 TGTGCTCTTGGGGAACCGCGTACTCAGGGGGATACGGCCGATAAACTCATCTTT CALGEPRTQGDTADKLIF
few TRDD3 TRDJ1 TRDV1 TGTGCTCTTGGGGAATACTGGGGATACGGCACCGATAAACTCATCTTT CALGEYWGYGTDKLIF
few TRDD3 TRDJ1 TRDV1 TGTGCTCTTGGGTTCAATAATCCGAGTAGCCCTTGGGGGATACGCGTACCGTACACCGATAAACTCATCTTT CALGFNNPSSPWGIRVPYTDKLIF
few TRDD3 TRDJ1 TRDV1 TGTGCTCTTGGGGAAAGGAACCTACGTCCCGATACTGGGGGAGACACCGATAAACTCATCTTT CALGERNLRPDTGGDTDKLIF
once TRDD3 TRDJ1 TRDV1 TGTGCTCTTGGGGAATCGGATCTGTACTGGGGGACCCTTGGACTCATCTTT CALGESDLYWGTLGLIF
few TRDD3 TRDJ1 TRDV1 TGTGCTCTTGGGGCGACTTACGGTACTGGGGGATACGGCGATAAACTCATCTTT CALGATYGTGGYGDKLIF
few - TRDJ1 TRDV1 TGTGCTCTTGGGGAACTTAGTCCTACTTGCGATAAACTCATCTTT CALGELSPTCDKLIF
few TRDD3 TRDJ1 TRDV1 TGTGCTCTTGGCGGGACTCTACGGGCCCTTACTGGGGGATACGTGGTAGGTTGGGATAAACTCATCTTT CALGGTLRALTGGYVVGWDKLIF
few - TRDJ1 TRDV1 TGTGCTCTTGGGGAACCTAACACCCCTATTCTTACCGATAAACTCATCTTT CALGEPNTPILTDKLIF
once - TRDJ1 TRDV1 TGTGCTCTTGGGGAACTTGGCCTGGGAGATTACACCGATAAACTCATCTTT CALGELGLGDYTDKLIF
- - TRDJ1 TRDV1 TGTGCTCTTGGGGAACCAATACTTCCTACGCGTACTGGGGATATGTACACCGATAAACTCATCTTT CALGEPILPTRTGDMYTDKLIF
- TRDD3 TRDJ1 TRDV1 TGTGCTCTTGGGGAACTTGTAGGGGGGATACTCCGGCCCGATAAACTCATCTTT CALGELVGGILRPDKLIF
- TRDD3 TRDJ1 TRDV1 TGTGCTCTTGGGGAAAGCCCAGAGTCGAACTGGGGGACCACCCGTAGCGCCGATAAACTCATCTTT CALGESPESNWGTTRSADKLIF
few - TRDJ1 TRDV1 TGTGCTCTTGGGAAGGGAGGTGCTAACGCCGGGGATCCGTACACCGATAAACTCATCTTT CALGKGGANAGDPYTDKLIF
few TRDD3 TRDJ1 TRDV1 TGTGCTCTTGGGGAACAGGGGCATACTGGGGGACAGTACACCGATAAACTCATCTTT CALGEQGHTGGQYTDKLIF
few - TRDJ1 TRDV1 TGTGCTCTTGGGGAATCGACTGTGCCTACCCCTATACTGGGAGATACGCGTATAAGGGTGTACACCGATAAACTCATCTTT CALGESTVPTPILGDTRIRVYTDKLIF
few TRDD3 TRDJ1 TRDV1 TGTGCTCTTGGGGAACAGATACGGGGGATACGGTTGTACACCGATAAACTCATCTTT CALGEQIRGIRLYTDKLIF
few - TRDJ1 TRDV1 TGTGCCCTTGATATTTCGAGTAGCTACGCAACCTGGTACACCGATAAACTCATCTTT CALDISSSYATWYTDKLIF
- TRDD3 TRDJ1 TRDV1 TGTGCTCTTGGGCTTATTCCTGCGACTGGGGGGTCCTACACCGATAAACTCATCTTT CALGLIPATGGSYTDKLIF
- TRDD3 TRDJ1 TRDV1 TGTGCTCTTGGGGTTAGTACTCTGGACAGTGGGGGATACACCGATAAACTCATCTTT CALGVSTLDSGGYTDKLIF
few - TRDJ1 TRDV1 TGTGCTCTTGGGGAATGGGATCCCCTTCCTCGACGTACTGGGAGGTCAAAACTCATCTTT CALGEWDPLPRRTGRSKLIF
- TRDD3 TRDJ1 TRDV1 TGTGCTCTTGGGGAACAAACCCTAGGGCGAGGTACTGGGGGATATAGCACCGATAAACTCATCTTT CALGEQTLGRGTGGYSTDKLIF